The present T cell receptor beta chain was sequenced within a study of blood T cell repertoires in COVID-19. About the research overall: Both acute and convalescent COVID-19 samples were obtained from the United States, Italy and Spain.

CDR1 and CDR2 (germline): SGHTA, FQGTGA. Trimming removed 2 bases from V and 4 bases from J, with 9 bases in between. The CDR3 is made up of 14 amino acids. In the study's own analysis: Reference gene primers were amplified, and this amplification served to estimate nucleated cell counts. TCRdb's copy holds only in-frame clones and misses some; the assay was immunoSEQ multiplex PCR. That table is the source of V, J and clone size, and D and trimming were worked out from the DNA. This table holds 60,000 to 65,000 clones, approximately 80% found once. The table lists this clone with a count of one. The chain joins TRBV7-3 to TRBJ2-1; tentatively, D is TRBD1 (5 bases). Sample: peripheral blood. The receptor's source is a woman aged 60-70 years with acute or convalescent COVID-19. The CDR3 loop reads CASSLAGRYNEQFF. DNA for the CDR3: TGTGCCAGCAGCTTAGCAGGGCGGTACAATGAGCAGTTCTTC.